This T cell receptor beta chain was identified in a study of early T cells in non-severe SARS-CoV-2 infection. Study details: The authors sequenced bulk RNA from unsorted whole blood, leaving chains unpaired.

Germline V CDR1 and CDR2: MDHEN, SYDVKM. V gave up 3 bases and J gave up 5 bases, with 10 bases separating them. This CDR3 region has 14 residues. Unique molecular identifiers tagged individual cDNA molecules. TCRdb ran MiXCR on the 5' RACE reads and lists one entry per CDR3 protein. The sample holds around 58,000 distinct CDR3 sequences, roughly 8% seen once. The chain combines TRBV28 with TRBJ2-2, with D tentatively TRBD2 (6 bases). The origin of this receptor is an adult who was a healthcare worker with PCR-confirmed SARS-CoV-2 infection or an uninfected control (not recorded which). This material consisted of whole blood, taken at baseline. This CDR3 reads CASSFPGETGELFF. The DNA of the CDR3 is TGTGCCAGCAGTTTTCCGGGAGAAACCGGGGAGCTGTTTTTT.